Below, 7 T cell receptor beta chains from the same sample are listed, as sequenced in a study of T cell repertoires in cytomegalovirus infection. TCRdb called the reads again in MiXCR, with one record for every CDR3 protein. The profile covers hundreds of thousands of distinct CDR3 sequences, with approximately 10% appearing a single time and around 2.4% taken by the ten largest. Specimen: PBMCs. The receptors here all came from a human donor in good health (CMV status not recorded). Some clones in this sample may be carry-over from other donors' samples.

The rearrangement uses TRBV29-1 and TRBJ1-1, with 12 bases lining up with TRBD1. V shed 6 bases, J shed 4 bases, and the junction held 3 bases outside the gene matches. The length of the CDR3 is 13 residues. Germline V lookup: CDR1 SQVTM, CDR2 ANQGSEA. The CDR3 sequence is CSVGQGARTEAFF. Written as DNA, the CDR3 is TGCAGCGTGGGACAGGGGGCACGCACTGAAGCTTTCTTT.

In its sample, this clonotype was seen many times. The chain links TRBV7-9 to TRBJ2-2, with no clear D. The germline V gene encodes CDR1 SEHNR and CDR2 FQNEAQ (reference sequence). The CDR3 extends over 14 amino acids. Trimming took off 6 bases at V and 4 bases at J, with 12 bases between the two ends. The CDR3 DNA is TGTGCCAGCAGTCCGGACGGGCCCACCGGGGAGCTGTTTTTT. Translation gives CASSPDGPTGELFF.

There are many counts of this clonotype. V usage is TRBV7-2 and J usage is TRBJ1-2; D uncertain. The V gene's germline CDR1 is SGHTA and CDR2 FQGNSA. The CDR3 runs 11 residues. V was pared by 4 bases and J by 8 bases, with 8 bases between. The DNA for the CDR3 is TGTGCCAGCAGCTCTCGGACGGGCTACACCTTC. It yields the protein CASSSRTGYTF.

In its sample, this clonotype was seen many times. This chain joins TRBV24-1 and TRBJ1-1; D not certain. There are 14 residues in the CDR3. Trimming removed 6 bases from V and 1 base from J, with 11 bases in between. Per the germline V gene, CDR1 is KGHDR and CDR2 is SFDVKD. The CDR3 coding sequence is TGTGCCACCAGTTCCCAGAGGGAGAACACTGAAGCTTTCTTT. As protein: CATSSQRENTEAFF.

This clonotype came up many times. The chain has TRBV5-4 and TRBJ2-4; 8 nucleotides match TRBD1. This CDR3 spans 15 amino acids. Looked up from germline, CDR1 is SGHNT and CDR2 is YYREEE (reference sequence). Trimming took 3 bases from V and 2 from J; bases not matched to a gene: 4. DNA for the CDR3: TGTGCCAGCAGCTCCCAGGGGGCGTCCAAAAACATTCAGTACTTC. This gives the protein CASSSQGASKNIQYF.

In this sample, this clonotype turned up many times. The J gene is TRBJ2-5, the V gene TRBV24-1, with D possibly called TRBD1 or TRBD2 (5 bases each). Trimming removed 5 bases at V and 7 bases at J, with 22 bases between. The CDR3 runs to 16 residues. Per the germline V gene, CDR1 is KGHDR and CDR2 is SFDVKD. The CDR3 DNA reads TGTGCCACCAGTGGTCCCGGGACGGAAAGCAAGATGACCCAGTACTTC. Translation gives CATSGPGTESKMTQYF.

The chain carries TRBV20-1 and TRBJ1-2; unclear D gene. The CDR3 sequence is 16 residues long. V shed 1 base and J shed 0 bases, with 15 bases lying between them. The germline V gene encodes CDR1 DFQATT and CDR2 SNEGSKA (reference sequence). The CDR3, as DNA: TGCAGTGCTAGAGTGCAAGGGCTACAATCTAACTATGGCTACACCTTC. Its translation is CSARVQGLQSNYGYTF.